The entry below describes one TCR beta chain. Assay: immunoSEQ multiplex PCR; the TCRdb copy retains only in-frame clones and omits some. The sample lists roughly 150,000 clones, roughly 89% seen once, with about 4.5% in the top ten. This record belongs to a study of blood T cell repertoires in COVID-19. The germline V gene encodes CDR1 SGHKS and CDR2 YYEKEE (reference sequence). CDR3 length equals 15 residues. V shed 0 bases, J shed 2 bases, and the junction held 5 bases outside the gene matches. The chain uses TRBV5-5 and TRBJ2-7; 7 bases line up with TRBD1. The material sequenced was PBMCs or T cells enriched from blood (not recorded which). The clonotype comes from a man aged 50 or older who had recovered from COVID-19. The CDR3 DNA follows: TGTGCCAGCAGCTTGGCCGTGGGACAGCCCTACGAGCAGTACTTC. This encodes CASSLAVGQPYEQYF. Full variable domain (rest looked up from reference TRBV5-5 and TRBJ2-7): DAGVTQSPTHLIKTRGQQVTLRCSPISGHKSVSWYQQVLGQGPQFIFQYYEKEERGRGNFPDRFSARQFPNYSSELNVNALLLGDSALYLCASSLAVGQPYEQYFGPGTRLTVT.